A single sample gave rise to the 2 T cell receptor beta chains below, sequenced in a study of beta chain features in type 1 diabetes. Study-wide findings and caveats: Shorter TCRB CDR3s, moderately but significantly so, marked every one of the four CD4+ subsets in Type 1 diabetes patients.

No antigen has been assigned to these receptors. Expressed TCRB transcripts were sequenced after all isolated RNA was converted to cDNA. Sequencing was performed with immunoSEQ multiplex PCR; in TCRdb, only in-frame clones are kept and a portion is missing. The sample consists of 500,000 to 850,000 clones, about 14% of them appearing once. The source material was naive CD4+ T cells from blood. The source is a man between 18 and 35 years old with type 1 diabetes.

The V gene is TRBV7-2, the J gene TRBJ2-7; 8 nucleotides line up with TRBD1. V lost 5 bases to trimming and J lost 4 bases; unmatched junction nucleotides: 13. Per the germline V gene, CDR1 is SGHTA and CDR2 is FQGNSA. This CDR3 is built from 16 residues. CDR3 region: CASSGPEGTGPYEQYF. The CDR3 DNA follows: TGTGCCAGCAGCGGCCCGGAAGGGACAGGCCCTTACGAGCAGTACTTC.

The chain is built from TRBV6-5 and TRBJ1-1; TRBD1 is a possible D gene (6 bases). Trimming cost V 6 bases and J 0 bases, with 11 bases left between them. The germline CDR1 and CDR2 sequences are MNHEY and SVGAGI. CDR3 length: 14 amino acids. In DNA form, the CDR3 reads TGTGCCAGCAGGCCAGGGGTTATGAACACTGAAGCTTTCTTT. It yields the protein CASRPGVMNTEAFF.